Listed below are T cell receptor beta chains from one sample, sequenced in a study of memory CD4+ T cells and cytomegalovirus serostatus. Sequencing was performed with immunoSEQ multiplex PCR; in TCRdb, only in-frame clones are kept and a portion is missing. The table lists about 75,000 clones, just under 80% of them singletons. Sequenced: memory CD4+ T cells from blood. The receptors were sampled from an adult in good health and CMV-seropositive. CDR3s include the opening cysteine and the closing phenylalanine or tryptophan. Each record gives: D gene, J gene, V gene, clone size, CDR3 DNA, CDR3 protein. The D gene is left open where the match is weak. Not all rows give a size; the values are once, few, many and, for expanded clones, a class.

d_gene: TRBD2; j_gene: TRBJ2-5; v_gene: TRBV5-4; abundance: .; CDR3nt: TGTGCCAGCAGCTTGGTTGGGCGGGGGGGGCCCAGCGAGACCCAGTACTTC; CDR3aa: CASSLVGRGGPSETQYF
d_gene: .; j_gene: TRBJ1-2; v_gene: TRBV11-2; abundance: .; CDR3nt: TGTGCCAGCAGCTCGATTACCAGGGGCCCTACCTATGGCTACACCTTC; CDR3aa: CASSSITRGPTYGYTF
d_gene: .; j_gene: TRBJ2-5; v_gene: TRBV5-4; abundance: .; CDR3nt: TGTGCCAGCAGCTTGGTGGGGACCCAAGAGACCCAGTACTTC; CDR3aa: CASSLVGTQETQYF
d_gene: .; j_gene: TRBJ1-3; v_gene: TRBV4-2; abundance: .; CDR3nt: TGTGCCAGCAGCCAAGAGGGACCTTCTGGAAACACCATATATTTT; CDR3aa: CASSQEGPSGNTIYF
d_gene: .; j_gene: TRBJ1-4; v_gene: TRBV7-6; abundance: .; CDR3nt: TGTGCCAGCAGCTTAGACGGGGGTGTGAAACTGTTTTTT; CDR3aa: CASSLDGGVKLFF
d_gene: TRBD2; j_gene: TRBJ2-3; v_gene: TRBV4-3; abundance: .; CDR3nt: TGCGCCAGCAGCCAAGATGGAACGGGAGGAGATACGCAGTATTTT; CDR3aa: CASSQDGTGGDTQYF
d_gene: .; j_gene: TRBJ2-1; v_gene: TRBV28; abundance: .; CDR3nt: TGTGCCAGCAGTTTATCCTCGGGGAATGAGCAGTTCTTC; CDR3aa: CASSLSSGNEQFF
d_gene: .; j_gene: TRBJ2-7; v_gene: TRBV7-9; abundance: .; CDR3nt: TGTGCCAGCAGCTTATTAGGTTACGAGCAGTACTTC; CDR3aa: CASSLLGYEQYF
d_gene: .; j_gene: TRBJ1-1; v_gene: TRBV7-9; abundance: .; CDR3nt: TGTGCCAGCAGCAGAGGGGCTCCTGAAGCTTTCTTT; CDR3aa: CASSRGAPEAFF
d_gene: .; j_gene: TRBJ2-5; v_gene: TRBV7-6; abundance: .; CDR3nt: TGTGCCAGCAGCTTAGTGGGCCGGGAGACCCAGTACTTC; CDR3aa: CASSLVGRETQYF
d_gene: TRBD1; j_gene: TRBJ2-5; v_gene: TRBV5-1; abundance: .; CDR3nt: TGCGCCAGCAGCCCCGCCCGGACAGGGGAAGAGACCCAGTACTTC; CDR3aa: CASSPARTGEETQYF
d_gene: .; j_gene: TRBJ1-1; v_gene: TRBV7-2; abundance: few; CDR3nt: TGTGCCAGCATCCTACAAGTGGGGGCGGGTTTGGCCGGGGGAGCTTTCTTT; CDR3aa: CASILQVGAGLAGGAFF